One and the same sample provided the 27 T cell receptor beta chains below, sequenced in a study of blood T cell repertoires in COVID-19. The assay was immunoSEQ multiplex PCR, and TCRdb's table has in-frame clones only and misses some. This table holds under 200,000 clones, approximately 84% found once. The sequenced sample was peripheral blood. These receptors originate from a young man with active or convalescent COVID-19.

This sequence joins TRBV4-1 and TRBJ2-1, with TRBD1 matching 9 bases. Germline V gives CDR1 MGHRA, CDR2 YSYEKL. The CDR3 is 15 amino acids. With 4 bases clipped from V and 6 bases from J, the junction kept 7 bases outside the gene matches. The DNA of the CDR3 is TGCGCCAGCAGCCCGGGACAGGGTTATTCCAATGAGCAGTTCTTC. As protein: CASSPGQGYSNEQFF.

The rearrangement joins TRBV6-2 or TRBV6-3 to TRBJ2-1; TRBD1 aligns across 10 bases. Per germline, CDR1 MNHEY and CDR2 SVGEGT. The trim removed 3 bases at V and 10 bases at J, leaving 6 bases unmatched. The CDR3 has 14 residues. In nucleotides, the CDR3 is TGTGCCAGCAGTTATACGGGACAGGGGAGAGAGCAGTTCTTC. It translates to CASSYTGQGREQFF.

The CDR3 reads CASSLVRENIQYF. The CDR3 nucleotides read TGTGCCAGCAGCTTAGTGCGGGAAAACATTCAGTACTTC. The V call is TRBV7-9, the J call TRBJ2-4; D is possibly TRBD2 (5 bases). This CDR3 comprises 13 residues. Germline values: CDR1 SEHNR, CDR2 FQNEAQ (reference sequence). The V end was cut by 1 base, the J end by 5 bases, with 6 bases between.

This chain uses TRBV5-5 with TRBJ2-5, with D possibly matching TRBD2 (5 bases). Germline CDR1 and CDR2: SGHKS and YYEKEE (reference sequence). The CDR3 sequence is 15 residues long. The V end was cut by 0 bases, the J end by 1 base, with 10 bases between. CDR3 in amino acids: CASSLGAAGQETQYF. The DNA of the CDR3 is TGTGCCAGCAGCTTGGGAGCGGCCGGCCAAGAGACCCAGTACTTC.

The gene calls are TRBV5-5 and TRBJ2-5, with D possibly TRBD2 on 6 matching bases. CDR3 length: 16 amino acids. Trimming cost V 4 bases and J 1 base, with 17 bases left between them. The V gene's germline CDR1 is SGHKS and CDR2 YYEKEE (reference sequence). The chain's CDR3 is CASSRRGREPQETQYF. The CDR3, as DNA: TGTGCCAGCAGCCGGAGGGGCAGGGAACCCCAAGAGACCCAGTACTTC. Complete variable domain (other parts from reference TRBV5-5 and TRBJ2-5): DAGVTQSPTHLIKTRGQQVTLRCSPISGHKSVSWYQQVLGQGPQFIFQYYEKEERGRGNFPDRFSARQFPNYSSELNVNALLLGDSALYLCASSRRGREPQETQYFGPGTRLLVL.

The chain links TRBV18 to TRBJ2-7; 10 nucleotides match TRBD1. CDR1 and CDR2 from the germline V gene are KGHSH and LQKENI. The J segment lost 3 bases and the V segment lost 3 bases, leaving 5 bases of the junction unmatched. The CDR3 is 15 amino acids. The CDR3 bases are TGTGCCAGCTCACCGCCGTGGGACAGGGGCTACGAGCAGTACTTC. This encodes CASSPPWDRGYEQYF.

The CDR3 coding sequence is TGTGCCAGCAGCGCAAGGCACAGGACCATGAACACTGAAGCTTTCTTT. Protein: CASSARHRTMNTEAFF. The rearrangement links TRBV7-6 to TRBJ1-1; a possible D gene is TRBD1 (5 bases). The CDR3 covers 16 residues. Trimming left V 5 bases short and J 0 bases short, with 16 bases between. Germline CDR1 SGHVS, CDR2 FNYEAQ. Full variable domain (missing parts from reference TRBV7-6 and TRBJ1-1): GAGVSQSPRYKVTKRGQDVALRCDPISGHVSLYWYRQALGQGPEFLTYFNYEAQQDKSGLPNDRFSAERPEGSISTLTIQRTEQRDSAMYRCASSARHRTMNTEAFFGQGTRLTVV.

This CDR3 reads CASSLAFRGNTEAFF. CDR3 DNA sequence: TGTGCCAGCAGCTTAGCGTTTAGAGGGAACACTGAAGCTTTCTTT. The chain recombines TRBV7-2 with TRBJ1-1; D unclear. The CDR3 loop spans 15 amino acids. Trimming left V 0 bases short and J 1 base short, with 9 bases between. Germline V lookup: CDR1 SGHTA, CDR2 FQGNSA.

The chain recombines TRBV28 with TRBJ2-2; D unresolved. This CDR3 comprises 13 residues. The ends were cut back, 7 bases at V and 0 bases at J, with 6 bases in the middle. Germline lookup yields CDR1 MDHEN and CDR2 SYDVKM. The CDR3 region has the DNA TGTGCCAGCAATTGGCCGAACACCGGGGAGCTGTTTTTT. Translation: CASNWPNTGELFF.

The gene calls are TRBV15 and TRBJ1-3; TRBD1 aligns across 9 bases. Losses at the gene ends were 3 bases for V and 2 bases for J; bases not matched to a gene: 2. This CDR3 contains 15 residues. CDR1 and CDR2 (germline): LNHNV, YYDKDF (reference sequence). The CDR3: CATSRDRGTGNTIYF. CDR3 nucleotide sequence: TGTGCCACCAGCAGGGACAGGGGTACTGGAAACACCATATATTTT. The entire variable domain, with the rest obtained from reference TRBV15 and TRBJ1-3, is as follows: DAMVIQNPRYQVTQFGKPVTLSCSQTLNHNVMYWYQQKSSQAPKLLFHYYDKDFNNEADTPDNFQSRRPNTSFCFLDIRSPGLGDTAMYLCATSRDRGTGNTIYFGEGSWLTVV.

The chain is built from TRBV11-2 and TRBJ2-5; D call uncertain. Trimming pared 6 bases from V and 5 bases from J, leaving 7 bases between. The CDR3 runs 11 residues. CDR1 and CDR2 from the germline V gene are SGHAT and FQNNGV. The CDR3 region has the DNA TGTGCCAGCAGAAAACGGGAGACCCAGTACTTC. This sequence encodes CASRKRETQYF.

The chain links TRBV6-1 to TRBJ1-3; 8 bases are shared with TRBD1. The CDR3 runs 19 residues. Unmatched junction bases numbered 18, after V lost 4 bases and J lost 4 bases. Per the germline V gene, CDR1 is MNHNS and CDR2 is SASEGT. For the CDR3, the DNA is TGTGCCAGCAGTGTTGGAGGGACAGGCTCTCTTACTGGAGGAAACACCATATATTTT. Translating gives CASSVGGTGSLTGGNTIYF.

This rearrangement joins TRBV14 to TRBJ2-1, with D perhaps TRBD1 (5 bases). CDR3 size: 15 residues. Germline CDR1 and CDR2: SGHDN and FVKESK. V lost 1 base and J lost 9, with 16 bases in between. The CDR3 sequence is CASSQVVSGIAEQFF. DNA of the CDR3: TGTGCCAGCAGCCAAGTGGTATCAGGGATAGCTGAGCAGTTCTTC.

The chain uses TRBV10-2 and TRBJ2-3; a weak D match, TRBD1 (5 bases). Trimming left V 6 bases short and J 10 bases short, with 17 bases between. This CDR3 region has 13 residues. The V gene's germline CDR1 is WSHSY and CDR2 SAAADI. The CDR3 DNA sequence: TGCGCCAGCAGCGACAATTCCAGGGCCCCGCAGTATTTT. Protein product: CASSDNSRAPQYF.

V and J are TRBV11-1 and TRBJ2-3; TRBD2 is a possible D gene (6 bases). The CDR3 has 16 amino acids. The V gene lost 5 bases and the J gene lost 3 bases, with 18 bases spanning the gap. Germline V gene sequence: CDR1 SGHAT, CDR2 FQDESV (reference sequence). As DNA, the CDR3 is TGTGCCAGCAGCCATGGAAAGGGAGGAAGAACAGATACGCAGTATTTT. Residues: CASSHGKGGRTDTQYF.

This clone has a single count. The V and J genes are TRBV6-1 and TRBJ2-1; D might be TRBD1 (5 bases). The CDR3 loop spans 14 amino acids. Germline V gene lookup returns CDR1 MNHNS and CDR2 SASEGT. Trimming removed 0 bases at V and 6 bases at J, with 9 bases between. The CDR3 nucleotides read TGTGCCAGCAGTGAAGCGACACAGGTCAATGAGCAGTTCTTC. Its protein product is CASSEATQVNEQFF.

DNA for the CDR3: TGTGCCAGTCGTTTGAGCACTATGAACACTGAAGCTTTCTTT. Protein product: CASRLSTMNTEAFF. The chain recombines TRBV28 with TRBJ1-1; D unresolved. The ends were cut back, 9 bases at V and 0 bases at J, with 14 bases in the middle. Germline loops: CDR1 MDHEN, CDR2 SYDVKM. The length of the CDR3 is 14 residues.

This clone was counted only a few times. The chain has TRBV2 and TRBJ2-7; TRBD1 agrees at 10 bases. CDR1 is SNHLY, CDR2 FYNNEI, per germline. V lost 8 bases, J lost 3 bases, and 7 bases stayed unmatched. The CDR3 is made up of 14 amino acids. CDR3 in amino acids: CASEKDRGGYEQYF. The CDR3 DNA reads as TGTGCCAGCGAAAAGGACAGGGGGGGCTACGAGCAGTACTTC.

This clone has at least ten counts. This chain joins TRBV5-1 and TRBJ1-2, with 9 positions matching TRBD1. The CDR3 is 15 residues long. With V trimmed by 2 bases and J by 7 bases, 9 bases remained unmatched. CDR1 is SGHRS, CDR2 YFSETQ, per germline. The CDR3 coding sequence is TGCGCCAGCAGCTTAACCGGACAGGGGACCCTTGGCTACACCTTC. Encoded protein: CASSLTGQGTLGYTF. Looking up the rest from reference TRBV5-1 and TRBJ1-2 gives the full variable domain: KAGVTQTPRYLIKTRGQQVTLSCSPISGHRSVSWYQQTPGQGLQFLFEYFSETQRNKGNFPGRFSGRQFSNSRSEMNVSTLELGDSALYLCASSLTGQGTLGYTFGSGTRLTVV.

The chain recombines TRBV28 with TRBJ1-2; 11 bases map to TRBD1. The CDR3 length is 13 residues. The V segment lost 6 bases and the J segment 6 bases; nucleotides outside the gene matches: 3. Germline values: CDR1 MDHEN, CDR2 SYDVKM. The CDR3 nucleotides read TGTGCCAGCAGGAGGACAGGGGGCCATGGCTACACCTTC. The encoded protein is CASRRTGGHGYTF.

This chain joins TRBV2 and TRBJ1-3, with a tentative D call TRBD1 (5 bases). Deletions cut 9 bases from V and 2 bases from J, with 11 bases between. This CDR3 region has 13 residues. Per the germline V gene, CDR1 is SNHLY and CDR2 is FYNNEI. CDR3 nucleotide sequence: TGTGCCAGACGCGGCAGGGCTGGAAACACCATATATTTT. This encodes CARRGRAGNTIYF.

The CDR3 nucleotides are TGTGCCAGTAGCCCGACAGGGGGGAGTGTAAATGAGCAGTTCTTC. This sequence encodes CASSPTGGSVNEQFF. V gene TRBV19 combines with J gene TRBJ2-1, with 9 positions matching TRBD1. The length of the CDR3 is 15 residues. The germline V gene encodes CDR1 LNHDA and CDR2 SQIVND (reference sequence). Trimming removed 6 bases from V and 7 bases from J; junction bases left unmatched: 10.

The J gene is TRBJ2-7, the V gene TRBV28; a weak D match, TRBD2 (6 bases). The CDR3 contains 13 residues. V lost 2 bases to trimming and J lost 6 bases, with 11 bases between them. CDR1 is MDHEN, CDR2 SYDVKM, per germline. CDR3 protein: CASSLVLASEQYF. The CDR3 DNA follows: TGTGCCAGCAGTTTAGTTCTAGCGTCCGAGCAGTACTTC.

This chain uses TRBV19 with TRBJ2-6, with D possibly matching TRBD1 (5 bases). CDR3 size: 16 residues. V lost 1 base to trimming and J lost 4 bases, with 11 bases between them. Germline V gives CDR1 LNHDA, CDR2 SQIVND (reference sequence). The DNA for the CDR3 is TGTGCCAGTAGTATAGGGGGCGCGGCGGGGGCCAACGTCCTGACTTTC. Translated: CASSIGGAAGANVLTF. Supplemented by reference TRBV19 and TRBJ2-6, the full variable domain reads DGGITQSPKYLFRKEGQNVTLSCEQNLNHDAMYWYRQDPGQGLRLIYYSQIVNDFQKGDIAEGYSVSREKKESFPLTVTSAQKNPTAFYLCASSIGGAAGANVLTFGAGSRLTVL.

The chain carries TRBV30 and TRBJ1-3, with D possibly being TRBD1 (6 bases). The CDR3 runs 14 residues. V was trimmed by 0 bases and J by 4 bases, leaving 10 bases between them. Germline CDR1 GTSNPN, CDR2 SVGIG (reference sequence). CDR3 region: CAWSVRGAGNTIYF. The CDR3 nucleotides read TGTGCCTGGAGTGTTCGGGGGGCGGGAAACACCATATATTTT.

V gene TRBV6-5 combines with J gene TRBJ2-3, with 10 bases matching TRBD2. Germline CDR1 MNHEY, CDR2 SVGAGI. V lost 6 bases and J lost 4; bases outside the gene matches: 4. This CDR3 spans 14 amino acids. CDR3 loop: CASSSGLAADTQYF. Written as DNA, the CDR3 is TGTGCCAGCAGCAGCGGACTAGCGGCAGATACGCAGTATTTT.

The chain combines TRBV10-2 with TRBJ1-1; possible D gene TRBD1, 6 bases. Germline CDR1 and CDR2: WSHSY and SAAADI. CDR3 size: 15 residues. Trimming stripped 2 bases from V and 6 bases from J, with 16 bases between. CDR3 DNA sequence: TGCGCCAGCAGTGAGATTTCCGGGGGGCAAGCTGAAGCTTTCTTT. It encodes CASSEISGGQAEAFF.